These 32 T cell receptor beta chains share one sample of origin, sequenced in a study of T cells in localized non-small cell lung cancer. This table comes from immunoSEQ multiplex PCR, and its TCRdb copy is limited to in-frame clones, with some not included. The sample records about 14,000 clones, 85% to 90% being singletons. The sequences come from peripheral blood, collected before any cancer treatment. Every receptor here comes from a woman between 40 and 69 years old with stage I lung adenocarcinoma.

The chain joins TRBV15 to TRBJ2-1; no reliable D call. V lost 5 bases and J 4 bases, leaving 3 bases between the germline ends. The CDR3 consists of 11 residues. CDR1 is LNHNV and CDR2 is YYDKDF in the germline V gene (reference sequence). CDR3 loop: CATSAYNEQFF. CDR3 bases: TGTGCCACCAGCGCTTACAATGAGCAGTTCTTC.

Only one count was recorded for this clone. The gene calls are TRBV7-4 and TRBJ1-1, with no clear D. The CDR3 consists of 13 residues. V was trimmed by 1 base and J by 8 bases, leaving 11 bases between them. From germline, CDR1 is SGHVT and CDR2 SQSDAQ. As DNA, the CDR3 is TGTGCCAGCAGCTTAGGAACGGGTAGAGAAGCTTTCTTT. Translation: CASSLGTGREAFF. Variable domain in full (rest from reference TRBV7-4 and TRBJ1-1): GAGVSQSPRYKVAKRGRDVALRCDSISGHVTLYWYRQTLGQGSEVLTYSQSDAQRDKSGRPSGRFSAERPERSVSTLKIQRTEQGDSAVYLCASSLGTGREAFFGQGTRLTVV.

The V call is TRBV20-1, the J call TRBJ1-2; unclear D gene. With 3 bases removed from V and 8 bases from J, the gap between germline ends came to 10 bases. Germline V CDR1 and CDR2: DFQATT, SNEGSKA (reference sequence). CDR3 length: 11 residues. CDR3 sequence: CSASAQRGYTF. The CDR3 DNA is TGCAGTGCTAGTGCTCAACGAGGCTACACCTTC.

This CDR3 reads CASNSESSGNTIYF. DNA of the CDR3: TGTGCCTCCAATTCCGAGAGCTCTGGAAACACCATATATTTT. The gene calls are TRBV30 and TRBJ1-3, with D hard to call. The CDR3 loop spans 14 amino acids. Germline CDR1 GTSNPN, CDR2 SVGIG (reference sequence). The V end lost 7 bases, the J end lost 0 bases, and 13 bases lay between the germline ends.

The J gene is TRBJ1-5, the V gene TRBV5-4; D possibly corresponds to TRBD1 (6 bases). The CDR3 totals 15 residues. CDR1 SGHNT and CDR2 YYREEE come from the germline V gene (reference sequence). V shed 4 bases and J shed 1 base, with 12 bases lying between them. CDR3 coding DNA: TGTGCCAGCAGCCGTGGACAGAACAGCAATCAGCCCCAGCATTTT. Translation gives CASSRGQNSNQPQHF.

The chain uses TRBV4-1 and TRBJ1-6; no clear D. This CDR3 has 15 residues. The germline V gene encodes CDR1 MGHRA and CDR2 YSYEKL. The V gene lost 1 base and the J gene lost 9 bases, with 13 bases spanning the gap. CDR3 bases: TGCGCCAGCAGCCAAGTAAAAGGGTACAGTTCACCCCTCCACTTT. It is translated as CASSQVKGYSSPLHF.

The CDR3, as DNA: TGTGCCAGCAGTGAAGGGGCAGGGGAGAATCAGCCCCAGCATTTT. Translating it yields CASSEGAGENQPQHF. The chain couples TRBV6-1 to TRBJ1-5; D perhaps matches TRBD1 (6 bases). The CDR3 totals 15 residues. The germline CDR1 and CDR2 sequences are MNHNS and SASEGT. With 1 base removed from V and 4 bases from J, the gap between germline ends came to 11 bases.

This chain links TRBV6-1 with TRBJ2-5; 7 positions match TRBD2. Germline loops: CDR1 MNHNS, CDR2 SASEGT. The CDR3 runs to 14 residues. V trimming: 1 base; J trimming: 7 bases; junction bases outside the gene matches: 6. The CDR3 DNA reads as TGTGCCAGCAGTGAAGTGGGGGGGAGCGGGACCCAGTACTTC. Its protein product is CASSEVGGSGTQYF.

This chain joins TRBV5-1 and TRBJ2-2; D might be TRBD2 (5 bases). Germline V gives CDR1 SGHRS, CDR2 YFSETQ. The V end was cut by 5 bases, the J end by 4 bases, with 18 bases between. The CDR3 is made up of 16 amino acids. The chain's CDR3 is CASRPLGVSGTGELFF. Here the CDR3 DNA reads TGCGCCAGCAGACCCCTCGGGGTGTCGGGCACCGGGGAGCTGTTTTTT. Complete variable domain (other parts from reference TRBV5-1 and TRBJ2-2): KAGVTQTPRYLIKTRGQQVTLSCSPISGHRSVSWYQQTPGQGLQFLFEYFSETQRNKGNFPGRFSGRQFSNSRSEMNVSTLELGDSALYLCASRPLGVSGTGELFFGEGSRLTVL.

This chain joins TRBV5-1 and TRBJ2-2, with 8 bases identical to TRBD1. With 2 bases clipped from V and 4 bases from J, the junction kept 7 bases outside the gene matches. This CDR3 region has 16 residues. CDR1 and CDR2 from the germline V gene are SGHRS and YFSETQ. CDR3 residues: CASSFSGGFSTGELFF. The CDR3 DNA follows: TGCGCCAGCAGCTTTTCAGGGGGCTTCAGCACCGGGGAGCTGTTTTTT.

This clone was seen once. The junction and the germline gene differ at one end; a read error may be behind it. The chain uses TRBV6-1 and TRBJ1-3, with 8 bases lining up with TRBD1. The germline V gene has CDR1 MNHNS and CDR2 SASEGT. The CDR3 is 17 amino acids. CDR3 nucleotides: TGTGCCAGCAGTGAAGGGACAGGGCAATCGAGAAGCCGAGGGCTCCCCTTT. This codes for CASSEGTGQSRSRGLPF.

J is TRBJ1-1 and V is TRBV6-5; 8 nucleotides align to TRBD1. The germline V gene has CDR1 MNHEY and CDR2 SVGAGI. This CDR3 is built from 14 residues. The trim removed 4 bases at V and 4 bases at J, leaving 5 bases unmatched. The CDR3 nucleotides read TGTGCCAGCAGTTCCGGACAGGGAATCACTGAAGCTTTCTTT. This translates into CASSSGQGITEAFF.

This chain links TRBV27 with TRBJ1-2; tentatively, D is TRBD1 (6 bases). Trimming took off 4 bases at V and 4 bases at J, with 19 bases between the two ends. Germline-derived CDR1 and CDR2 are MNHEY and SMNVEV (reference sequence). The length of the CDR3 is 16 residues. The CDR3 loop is CASSSGGASGIYGYTF. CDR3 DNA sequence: TGTGCCAGCAGTTCTGGGGGCGCCTCGGGTATCTATGGCTACACCTTC.

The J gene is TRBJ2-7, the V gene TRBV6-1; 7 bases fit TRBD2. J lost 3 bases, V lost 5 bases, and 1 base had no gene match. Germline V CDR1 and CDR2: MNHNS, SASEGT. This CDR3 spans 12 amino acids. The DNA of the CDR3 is TGTGCCAGCAGTCGGGGGGTCTACGAGCAGTACTTC. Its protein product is CASSRGVYEQYF.

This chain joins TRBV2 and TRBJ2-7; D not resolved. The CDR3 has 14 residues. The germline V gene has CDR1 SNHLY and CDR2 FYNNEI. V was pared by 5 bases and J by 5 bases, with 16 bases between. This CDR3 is CASSFVTIVNEQYF. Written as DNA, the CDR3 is TGTGCCAGCAGTTTCGTGACAATCGTCAACGAGCAGTACTTC.

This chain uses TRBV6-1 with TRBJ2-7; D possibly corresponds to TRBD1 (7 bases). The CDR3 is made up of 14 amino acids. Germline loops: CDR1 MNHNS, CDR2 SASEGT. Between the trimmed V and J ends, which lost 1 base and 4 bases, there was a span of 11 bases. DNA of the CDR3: TGTGCCAGCAGTGAAGGCGGGACAGTTTACGAGCAGTACTTC. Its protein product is CASSEGGTVYEQYF.

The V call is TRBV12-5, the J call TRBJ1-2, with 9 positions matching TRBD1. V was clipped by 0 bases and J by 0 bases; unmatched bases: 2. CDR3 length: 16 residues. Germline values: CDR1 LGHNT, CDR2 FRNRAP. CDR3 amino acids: CASGLVQGAANYGYTF. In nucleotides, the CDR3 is TGTGCTAGTGGTTTGGTACAGGGGGCGGCTAACTATGGCTACACCTTC.

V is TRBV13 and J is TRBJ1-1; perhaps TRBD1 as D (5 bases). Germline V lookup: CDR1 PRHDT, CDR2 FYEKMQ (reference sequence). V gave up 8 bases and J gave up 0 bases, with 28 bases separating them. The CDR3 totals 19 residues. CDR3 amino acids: CASGYSGGRRILVNTEAFF. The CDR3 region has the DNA TGTGCCAGCGGTTACTCGGGGGGACGGAGGATTTTGGTGAACACTGAAGCTTTCTTT.

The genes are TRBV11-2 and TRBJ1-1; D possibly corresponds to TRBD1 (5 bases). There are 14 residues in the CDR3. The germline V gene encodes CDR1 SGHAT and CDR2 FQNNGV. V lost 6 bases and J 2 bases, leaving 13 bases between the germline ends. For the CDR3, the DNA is TGTGCCAGCAGGGTGGTGGGGGTCAACACTGAAGCTTTCTTT. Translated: CASRVVGVNTEAFF.

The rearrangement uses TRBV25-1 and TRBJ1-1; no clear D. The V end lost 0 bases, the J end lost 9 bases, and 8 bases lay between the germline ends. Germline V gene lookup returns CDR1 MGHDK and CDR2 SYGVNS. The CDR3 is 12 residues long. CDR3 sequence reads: CASSEYPPKAFF. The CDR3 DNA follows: TGTGCCAGCAGTGAATATCCACCTAAAGCTTTCTTT.

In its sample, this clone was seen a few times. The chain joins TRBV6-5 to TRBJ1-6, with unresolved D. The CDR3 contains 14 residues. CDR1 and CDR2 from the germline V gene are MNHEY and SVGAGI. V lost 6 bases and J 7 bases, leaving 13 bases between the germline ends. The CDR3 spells CASRQEGQNSPLHF. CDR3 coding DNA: TGTGCCAGCAGGCAGGAGGGCCAAAATTCACCCCTCCACTTT.

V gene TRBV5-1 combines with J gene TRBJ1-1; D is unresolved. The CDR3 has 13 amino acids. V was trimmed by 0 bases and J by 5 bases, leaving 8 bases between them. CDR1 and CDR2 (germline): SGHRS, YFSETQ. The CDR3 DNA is TGCGCCAGCAGCTTGGTTCCGGGGACTGAAGCTTTCTTT. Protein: CASSLVPGTEAFF.

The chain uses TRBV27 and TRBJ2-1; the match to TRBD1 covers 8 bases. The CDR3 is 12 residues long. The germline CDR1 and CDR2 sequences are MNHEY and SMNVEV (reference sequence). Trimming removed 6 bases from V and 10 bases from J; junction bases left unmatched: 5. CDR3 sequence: CASSLGQDEQFF. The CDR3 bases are TGTGCCAGCAGCCTGGGACAGGACGAGCAGTTCTTC.

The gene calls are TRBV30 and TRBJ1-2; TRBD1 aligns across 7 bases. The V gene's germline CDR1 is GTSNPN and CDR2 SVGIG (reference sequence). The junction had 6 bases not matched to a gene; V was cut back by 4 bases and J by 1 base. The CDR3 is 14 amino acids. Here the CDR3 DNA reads TGTGCCTGGAACCGGGACAGTTATAACTATGGCTACACCTTC. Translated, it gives CAWNRDSYNYGYTF. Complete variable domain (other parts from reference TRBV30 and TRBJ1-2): SQTIHQWPATLVQPVGSPLSLECTVEGTSNPNLYWYRQAAGRGLQLLFYSVGIGQISSEVPQNLSASRPQDRQFILSSKKLLLSDSGFYLCAWNRDSYNYGYTFGSGTRLTVV.

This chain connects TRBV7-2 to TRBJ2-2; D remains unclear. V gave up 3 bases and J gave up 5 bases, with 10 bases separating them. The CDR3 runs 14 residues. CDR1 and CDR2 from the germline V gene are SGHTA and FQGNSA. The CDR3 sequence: CASSFVRETGELFF. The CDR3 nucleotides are TGTGCCAGCAGCTTTGTTAGGGAAACCGGGGAGCTGTTTTTT.

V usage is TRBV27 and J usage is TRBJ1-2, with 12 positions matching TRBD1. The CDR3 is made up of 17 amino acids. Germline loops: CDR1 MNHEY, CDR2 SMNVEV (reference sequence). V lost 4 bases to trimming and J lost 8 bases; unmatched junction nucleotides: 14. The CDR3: CASSSYGTGGVGEGYTF. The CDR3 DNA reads TGTGCCAGCAGTTCCTACGGGACAGGGGGCGTCGGAGAGGGCTACACCTTC.

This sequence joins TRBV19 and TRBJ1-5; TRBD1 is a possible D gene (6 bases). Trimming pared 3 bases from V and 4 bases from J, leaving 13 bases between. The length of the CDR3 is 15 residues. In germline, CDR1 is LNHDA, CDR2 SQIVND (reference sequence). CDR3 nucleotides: TGTGCCAGTAGTATTCCAGGGGCGATTAATCAGCCCCAGCATTTT. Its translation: CASSIPGAINQPQHF.

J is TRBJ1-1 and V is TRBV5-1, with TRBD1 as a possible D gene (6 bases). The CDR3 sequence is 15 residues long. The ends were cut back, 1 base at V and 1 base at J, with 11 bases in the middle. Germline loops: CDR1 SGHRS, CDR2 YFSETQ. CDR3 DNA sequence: TGCGCCAGCAGCTTGTCCGCACAGGGGAACACTGAAGCTTTCTTT. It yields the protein CASSLSAQGNTEAFF.

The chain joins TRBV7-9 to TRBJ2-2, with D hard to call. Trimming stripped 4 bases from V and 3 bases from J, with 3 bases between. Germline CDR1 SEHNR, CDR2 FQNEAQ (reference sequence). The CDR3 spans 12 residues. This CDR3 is CASSSDTGELFF. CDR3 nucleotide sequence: TGTGCCAGCAGCTCGGACACCGGGGAGCTGTTTTTT.

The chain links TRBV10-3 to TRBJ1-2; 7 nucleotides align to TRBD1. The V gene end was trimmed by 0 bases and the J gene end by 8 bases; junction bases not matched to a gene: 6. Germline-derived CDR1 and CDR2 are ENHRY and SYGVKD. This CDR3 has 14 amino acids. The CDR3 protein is CAISESTQGEGYTF. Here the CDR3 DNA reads TGTGCCATCAGTGAGTCGACGCAGGGGGAAGGCTACACCTTC.

The CDR3 DNA is TGTGCCAGCAGCCGAGGGGGACAGGGAATCTCTGGAAACACCATATATTTT. Amino acid sequence: CASSRGGQGISGNTIYF. This chain uses TRBV7-8 with TRBJ1-3; 9 nucleotides match TRBD1. This CDR3 is 17 amino acids long. Germline V gene lookup returns CDR1 SGHVS and CDR2 FQNEAQ. Germline trimming cut 5 bases from V and 0 bases from J; bases unmatched to any gene: 8.

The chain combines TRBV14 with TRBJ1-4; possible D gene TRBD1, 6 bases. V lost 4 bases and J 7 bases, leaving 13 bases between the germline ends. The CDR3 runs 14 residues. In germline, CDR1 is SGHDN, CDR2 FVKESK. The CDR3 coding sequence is TGTGCCAGCAGCCCCGGCAGGGGCGGTGAAAAACTGTTTTTT. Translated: CASSPGRGGEKLFF.